The 17 T cell receptor beta chains below come from one sample, sequenced in a study of T cells expressing NK-cell markers. Following a re-call of the 5' RACE reads, TCRdb has one entry per CDR3 protein and lacks DNA. In all, the sample yields over 250,000 distinct CDR3 sequences. The sequenced sample was blood T cells: a sorted CD56 or NKG2C T cell subset, CD4+ or CD8+ T cells, or bulk PBMC T cells (not recorded which). The receptors were gathered from a woman between 18 and 75 years old in good health.

V usage is TRBV29-1 and J usage is TRBJ1-3. The CDR3 has 12 amino acids. Germline V gives CDR1 SQVTM, CDR2 ANQGSEA. CDR3 sequence: CSVEGTGNTIYF.

The CDR3 sequence is CASSLRPSTQYF. This chain links TRBV12-3 or TRBV12-4 with TRBJ2-3. The CDR3 covers 12 residues.

This chain links TRBV12-3 or TRBV12-4 with TRBJ2-5; TCRdb designates TRBD1, a call that cannot be tested without DNA. This CDR3 spans 13 amino acids. The CDR3 spells CASSRDHKETQYF.

The J gene is TRBJ2-2, the V gene TRBV9. In germline, CDR1 is SGDLS, CDR2 YYNGEE. There are 13 residues in the CDR3. The chain's CDR3 is CASSPRRSGELFF. The complete variable domain, with remaining parts taken from reference TRBV9 and TRBJ2-2, reads DSGVTQTPKHLITATGQRVTLRCSPRSGDLSVYWYQQSLDQGLQFLIQYYNGEERAKGNILERFSAQQFPDLHSELNLSSLELGDSALYFCASSPRRSGELFFGEGSRLTVL.

The chain recombines TRBV29-1 with TRBJ2-7; TCRdb lists TRBD2, though no DNA is available to test this call. The CDR3 consists of 13 residues. Germline values: CDR1 SQVTM, CDR2 ANQGSEA. CDR3 loop: CSGATSGGYEQYF.

V gene TRBV12-3 or TRBV12-4 combines with J gene TRBJ1-2; there is no DNA to check the TCRdb D call of TRBD1. This CDR3 comprises 14 residues. CDR3 protein: CASSFGGRQGGYTF.

This sequence joins TRBV4-1 and TRBJ1-6; TCRdb's D call of TRBD1 is untestable without DNA. Germline CDR1 and CDR2: MGHRA and YSYEKL. CDR3 size: 15 residues. The CDR3 protein is CASSHPEGAKSPLHF.

This CDR3 is CASSQLTYGYTF. The chain carries TRBV12-3 or TRBV12-4 and TRBJ1-2. This CDR3 is built from 12 residues.

The chain links TRBV4-3 to TRBJ2-2; TCRdb indicates TRBD2, and absent DNA this call remains unverified. The CDR3 loop spans 14 amino acids. The germline gives CDR1 LGHNA, CDR2 YSLEER. The CDR3 reads CASSQDEGGGELFF.

The chain has TRBV18 and TRBJ2-1. Germline V CDR1 and CDR2: KGHSH, LQKENI. CDR3 length: 15 residues. The CDR3 protein is CASSPLTSSYNEQFF.

The chain couples TRBV3-1 to TRBJ1-1. Germline CDR1 LGHDT, CDR2 YNNKEL (reference sequence). CDR3 size: 14 residues. CDR3 region: CASSQHGPNTEAFF.

The V gene is TRBV12-3 or TRBV12-4, the J gene TRBJ2-2; the D gene TCRdb calls, TRBD1, cannot be checked with no DNA. The CDR3 runs to 15 residues. The CDR3 loop is CASSPGTGNAGELFF.

V and J are TRBV20-1 and TRBJ2-2. Germline V gives CDR1 DFQATT, CDR2 SNEGSKA (reference sequence). This CDR3 spans 15 amino acids. The CDR3 region is CSARDRVRNTGELFF.

This chain connects TRBV24-1 to TRBJ1-1; TCRdb's D call of TRBD1 is untestable without DNA. The CDR3 extends over 15 amino acids. CDR1 and CDR2 from the germline V gene are KGHDR and SFDVKD. This CDR3 is CATSDPGTGGTEAFF.

V usage is TRBV12-3 or TRBV12-4 and J usage is TRBJ2-2; TCRdb returns TRBD2, unconfirmable since there is no DNA. The CDR3 contains 17 residues. The CDR3 here is CASSLGGGLPNTGELFF.

Here the CDR3 reads CASSFGGKGNEQFF. The chain combines TRBV5-1 with TRBJ2-1; TCRdb's assignment of TRBD1 cannot be checked, as there is no DNA. The CDR3 is made up of 14 amino acids. Per germline, CDR1 SGHRS and CDR2 YFSETQ.

The CDR3 reads CASSPTRTGNTEAFF. The rearrangement uses TRBV4-2 and TRBJ1-1; TCRdb lists TRBD1, though no DNA is available to test this call. CDR3 length: 15 amino acids. Per germline, CDR1 LGHNA and CDR2 YNFKEQ.